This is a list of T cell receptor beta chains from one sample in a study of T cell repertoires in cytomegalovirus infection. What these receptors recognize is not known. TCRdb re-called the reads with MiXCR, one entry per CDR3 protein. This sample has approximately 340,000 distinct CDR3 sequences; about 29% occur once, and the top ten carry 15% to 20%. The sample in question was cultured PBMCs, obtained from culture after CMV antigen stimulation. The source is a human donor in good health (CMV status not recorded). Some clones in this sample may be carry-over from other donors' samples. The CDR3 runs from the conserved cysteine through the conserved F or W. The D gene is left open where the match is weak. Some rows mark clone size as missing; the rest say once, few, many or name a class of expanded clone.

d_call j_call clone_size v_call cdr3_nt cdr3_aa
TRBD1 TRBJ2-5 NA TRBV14 TGTGCCAGCAGCGTCCAGGGGGTTGGAGAGACCCAGTACTTC CASSVQGVGETQYF
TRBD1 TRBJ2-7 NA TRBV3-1 TGTGCCAGCAGCCAATTTAGCGACAGGGGTCTGACCTACGAGCAGTACTTC CASSQFSDRGLTYEQYF
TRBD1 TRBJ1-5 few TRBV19 TGTGCCAGTAGTTTACAGGGGGCGAAAAATCAGCCCCAGCATTTT CASSLQGAKNQPQHF
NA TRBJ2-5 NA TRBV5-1 TGCGCCAGCAGCCATCCGGGTGAGGGGAGAGAGACCCAGTACTTC CASSHPGEGRETQYF
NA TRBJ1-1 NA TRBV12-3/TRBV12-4 TGTGCCAGCAGACCCCCCGGTCCGCGCACTGAAGCTTTCTTT CASRPPGPRTEAFF
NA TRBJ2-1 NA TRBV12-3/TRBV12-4 TGTGCCAGCAGTTTAGCGGGGGGGCCGTTCAATGAGCAGTTCTTC CASSLAGGPFNEQFF
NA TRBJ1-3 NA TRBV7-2 TGTGCCAGCAGCAAACACAGCCTCTCTGGAAACACCATATATTTT CASSKHSLSGNTIYF
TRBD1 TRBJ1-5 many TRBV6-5 TGTGCCAGCAGGGGGACCGGGACAGGGAATCAGCCCCAGCATTTT CASRGTGTGNQPQHF
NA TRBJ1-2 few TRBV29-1 TGCAGCGTTGTACCCCGATTGGGTAACTATGGCTACACCTTC CSVVPRLGNYGYTF
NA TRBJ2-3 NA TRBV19 TGTGCCAGTAGTCGAGTAGCGGACTCCGGGGATACGCAGTATTTT CASSRVADSGDTQYF
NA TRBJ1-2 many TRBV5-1 TGCGCCAGCAGCCCGGACAGTTCCTATGGCTACACCTTC CASSPDSSYGYTF
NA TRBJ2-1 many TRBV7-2 TGTGCCAGCAGCTTACTACAGGAGGGCAATGAGCAGTTCTTC CASSLLQEGNEQFF
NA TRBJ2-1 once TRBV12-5 TGTGCTAGTGGTTTGGCGCCGGGCAATGAGCAGTTCTTC CASGLAPGNEQFF